The 24 T cell receptor beta chains below all came from one sample that was sequenced in a study of cytomegalovirus exposure and HLA in healthy donors. Sequencing was performed with immunoSEQ multiplex PCR; in TCRdb, only in-frame clones are kept and a portion is missing. Of about 220,000 clones listed, 70% to 90% are singletons. Material: PBMCs. The receptors originated from a woman younger than 35 in good health and CMV-seronegative.

The J gene is TRBJ1-1, the V gene TRBV7-9; D gene uncertain. CDR1 and CDR2 (germline): SEHNR, FQNEAQ (reference sequence). V was trimmed by 5 bases and J by 3 bases, leaving 10 bases between them. This CDR3 contains 13 residues. CDR3 nucleotides: TGTGCCAGCAGCGCTGCCGGGGACACTGAAGCTTTCTTT. The encoded protein is CASSAAGDTEAFF.

The DNA of the CDR3 is TGTGCCAGCTTTCCAGGTTGGGGGCCCTACGAGCAGTACTTC. Its protein product is CASFPGWGPYEQYF. J is TRBJ2-7 and V is TRBV28; weak D call: TRBD1 (6 bases). With 8 bases removed from V and 2 bases from J, the gap between germline ends came to 16 bases. The germline V gene has CDR1 MDHEN and CDR2 SYDVKM. CDR3 size: 14 residues.

The rearrangement uses TRBV2 and TRBJ2-3; D unresolved. This CDR3 comprises 12 residues. Germline CDR1 and CDR2: SNHLY and FYNNEI. Trimming took off 5 bases at V and 6 bases at J, with 9 bases between the two ends. CDR3 in DNA: TGTGCCAGCAGTTCGACACGGGATACGCAGTATTTT. It encodes CASSSTRDTQYF.

The gene calls are TRBV11-3 and TRBJ2-1; D is undetermined. The CDR3 contains 16 residues. CDR1 is SGHNT, CDR2 YENEEA, per germline. The V gene lost 1 base and the J gene lost 1 base, with 11 bases spanning the gap. The CDR3 coding sequence is TGTGCCAGCAGCTTAGGGCTAGTCGGGTCCTACAATGAGCAGTTCTTC. This encodes CASSLGLVGSYNEQFF.

This clone occurred once. The V and J genes are TRBV19 and TRBJ1-2, with D unresolved. Deletions cut 4 bases from V and 0 bases from J, with 6 bases between. The germline CDR1 and CDR2 sequences are LNHDA and SQIVND (reference sequence). CDR3 length: 13 amino acids. The CDR3 region is CASSKTPNYGYTF. In DNA form, the CDR3 reads TGTGCCAGTAGTAAGACACCTAACTATGGCTACACCTTC.

This sequence joins TRBV5-6 and TRBJ1-1; D unresolved. Looked up from germline, CDR1 is SGHDT and CDR2 is YYEEEE. CDR3 length: 14 amino acids. Trimming removed 2 bases from V and 1 base from J, with 9 bases in between. As DNA, the CDR3 is TGTGCCAGCAGCTTTTTTCCAGGGAACACTGAAGCTTTCTTT. It translates to CASSFFPGNTEAFF.

The CDR3 region is CASLGSRGGYTF. CDR3 DNA: TGTGCCAGCTTGGGAAGCAGGGGAGGCTACACCTTC. The V and J genes are TRBV6-1 and TRBJ1-2, with a tentative D call TRBD1 (6 bases). Germline values: CDR1 MNHNS, CDR2 SASEGT. V was cut by 8 bases and J by 8 bases, with 15 bases left in between. The CDR3 runs to 12 residues.

The rearrangement links TRBV5-4 to TRBJ2-7; D is perhaps TRBD1 (6 bases). The CDR3 covers 13 residues. From germline, CDR1 is SGHNT and CDR2 YYREEE (reference sequence). Trimming removed 0 bases at V and 7 bases at J, with 11 bases between. CDR3 protein: CASSLATGQEQYF. In DNA, the CDR3 is TGTGCCAGCAGCTTGGCTACAGGGCAGGAGCAGTACTTC. The variable domain in full, with the rest retrieved from reference TRBV5-4 and TRBJ2-7, is ETGVTQSPTHLIKTRGQQVTLRCSSQSGHNTVSWYQQALGQGPQFIFQYYREEENGRGNFPPRFSGLQFPNYSSELNVNALELDDSALYLCASSLATGQEQYFGPGTRLTVT.

J is TRBJ1-2 and V is TRBV4-3; maybe TRBD1 (5 bases). From germline, CDR1 is LGHNA and CDR2 YSLEER. The CDR3 consists of 15 residues. The V end was cut by 1 base, the J end by 4 bases, with 13 bases between. The CDR3 DNA reads TGCGCCAGCAGCCAAGGGTCGGGGGATCCCTATGGCTACACCTTC. It specifies CASSQGSGDPYGYTF.

The V gene is TRBV28, the J gene TRBJ2-3; D may be TRBD2 (6 bases). Germline CDR1 is MDHEN and CDR2 is SYDVKM. The CDR3 contains 16 residues. Trimming cost V 4 bases and J 4 bases, with 18 bases left between them. This CDR3 is CASSSSPGLAPDTQYF. In DNA form, the CDR3 reads TGTGCCAGCAGTTCCTCCCCGGGACTGGCTCCAGATACGCAGTATTTT.

The J gene is TRBJ2-1, the V gene TRBV7-6; TRBD2 matches at 11 bases. Trimming cost V 1 base and J 10 bases; bases outside gene matches: 9. CDR3 length equals 16 residues. Germline loops: CDR1 SGHVS, CDR2 FNYEAQ. CDR3 loop: CASSLEWLAGGYEQFF. CDR3 bases: TGTGCCAGCAGCTTAGAATGGCTAGCGGGAGGATACGAGCAGTTCTTC.

The chain joins TRBV18 to TRBJ2-7; TRBD1 matches at 10 bases. J gave up 2 bases and V 3 bases, and 10 bases lay outside the gene matches. Germline lookup yields CDR1 KGHSH and CDR2 LQKENI. This CDR3 spans 17 amino acids. Here the CDR3 DNA reads TGTGCCAGCTCACCGGGGATCGGGACAGGGGTCCCCTACGAGCAGTACTTC. This encodes CASSPGIGTGVPYEQYF.

CDR3 sequence reads: CSVRTGGTGELFF. CDR3 bases: TGCAGCGTCCGAACAGGGGGCACCGGGGAGCTGTTTTTT. The chain combines TRBV29-1 with TRBJ2-2; TRBD1 aligns across 8 bases. Germline trimming cut 6 bases from V and 4 bases from J; bases unmatched to any gene: 4. This CDR3 contains 13 residues. Germline CDR1 is SQVTM and CDR2 is ANQGSEA.

This clone was recorded only once. The chain joins TRBV5-6 to TRBJ2-3; 9 bases map to TRBD1. The CDR3 runs to 15 residues. The V gene's germline CDR1 is SGHDT and CDR2 YYEEEE. J lost 3 bases, V lost 4 bases, and 6 bases had no gene match. This chain's CDR3 is CASSRGQGTTDTQYF. Here the CDR3 DNA reads TGTGCCAGCAGCCGCGGACAGGGGACTACAGATACGCAGTATTTT.

The J gene is TRBJ1-1, the V gene TRBV7-2; a possible D gene is TRBD1 (6 bases). V was trimmed by 2 bases and J by 4 bases, leaving 14 bases between them. Per the germline V gene, CDR1 is SGHTA and CDR2 is FQGNSA. The CDR3 runs 15 residues. As DNA, the CDR3 is TGTGCCAGCAGCTTATCAGGGGCAAGTAGCACTGAAGCTTTCTTT. This sequence encodes CASSLSGASSTEAFF.

V usage is TRBV18 and J usage is TRBJ2-2, with 9 bases fitting TRBD1. Trimming removed 3 bases from V and 4 bases from J; junction bases left unmatched: 9. The CDR3 extends over 17 amino acids. Germline-derived CDR1 and CDR2 are KGHSH and LQKENI. This CDR3 reads CASSPPGTGSFTGELFF. The CDR3 bases are TGTGCCAGCTCACCTCCCGGGACAGGGTCATTCACCGGGGAGCTGTTTTTT. The entire variable domain, with the rest obtained from reference TRBV18 and TRBJ2-2, is as follows: NAGVMQNPRHLVRRRGQEARLRCSPMKGHSHVYWYRQLPEEGLKFMVYLQKENIIDESGMPKERFSAEFPKEGPSILRIQQVVRGDSAAYFCASSPPGTGSFTGELFFGEGSRLTVL.

The rearrangement joins TRBV19 to TRBJ2-4, with 9 bases that match TRBD1. CDR1 is LNHDA and CDR2 is SQIVND in the germline V gene (reference sequence). The CDR3 is made up of 15 amino acids. The V gene end was trimmed by 5 bases and the J gene end by 11 bases; junction bases not matched to a gene: 13. The CDR3: CASSLTGGGLQVQYF. For the CDR3, the DNA is TGTGCCAGTAGTCTTACAGGGGGCGGCCTGCAAGTTCAGTACTTC.

The chain links TRBV11-2 to TRBJ2-5; TRBD1 agrees at 7 bases. V dropped 3 bases and J dropped 3; count of bases not matched to a gene: 1. The CDR3 is 13 amino acids. Looked up from germline, CDR1 is SGHAT and CDR2 is FQNNGV. The CDR3 is CASSLTGKETQYF. DNA of the CDR3: TGTGCCAGCAGCTTGACAGGGAAAGAGACCCAGTACTTC.

The chain has TRBV6-6 and TRBJ2-7; 8 nucleotides match TRBD1. J lost 2 bases, V lost 6 bases, and 6 bases had no gene match. The CDR3 has 14 residues. CDR1 is MNHNY and CDR2 is SVGAGI in the germline V gene (reference sequence). The CDR3, as DNA: TGTGCCAGCAGCCTACAGGGGGGCACCTACGAGCAGTACTTC. Amino acids: CASSLQGGTYEQYF.

The chain uses TRBV29-1 and TRBJ2-1, with 12 bases lining up with TRBD1. The CDR3 has 12 residues. From germline, CDR1 is SQVTM and CDR2 ANQGSEA. V was pared by 7 bases and J by 9 bases, with 4 bases of the junction left unmatched. The CDR3 DNA is TGCAGCGGGGACAGGGGGCTAGGTGAGCAGTTCTTC. The encoded protein is CSGDRGLGEQFF.

Of note for this clone: Other DNA sequences in the same sample also yield this CDR3. V and J are TRBV28 and TRBJ1-2; 7 nucleotides match TRBD1. The CDR3 sequence is 13 residues long. With V trimmed by 6 bases and J by 2 bases, 3 bases remained unmatched. CDR1 is MDHEN and CDR2 is SYDVKM in the germline V gene. The CDR3 region is CASSSRGNYGYTF. The CDR3 DNA follows: TGTGCCAGCAGCTCCAGGGGGAACTATGGCTACACCTTC.

The rearrangement uses TRBV10-3 and TRBJ1-1; maybe TRBD1 (6 bases). From germline, CDR1 is ENHRY and CDR2 SYGVKD. The CDR3 extends over 13 amino acids. Trimming stripped 0 bases from V and 8 bases from J, with 10 bases between. CDR3 sequence (DNA): TGTGCCATCAGTGAGTCAAATGGACAGGAAGCTTTCTTT. Its translation: CAISESNGQEAFF.

V is TRBV5-1 and J is TRBJ2-1; tentatively, D is TRBD2 (6 bases). V lost 4 bases and J 4 bases, leaving 15 bases between the germline ends. The CDR3 sequence is 15 residues long. Germline V gene sequence: CDR1 SGHRS, CDR2 YFSETQ. CDR3 in DNA: TGCGCCAGCAGCCCGGAGGGACCCAGATACAATGAGCAGTTCTTC. Its protein is CASSPEGPRYNEQFF. Supplemented by reference TRBV5-1 and TRBJ2-1, the full variable domain reads KAGVTQTPRYLIKTRGQQVTLSCSPISGHRSVSWYQQTPGQGLQFLFEYFSETQRNKGNFPGRFSGRQFSNSRSEMNVSTLELGDSALYLCASSPEGPRYNEQFFGPGTRLTVL.

This chain joins TRBV6-1 and TRBJ2-3; 11 bases are a match to TRBD1. The CDR3 sequence is 17 residues long. The ends lost 4 bases at V and 3 bases at J; junction bases unmatched: 9. Germline V gene data show CDR1 as MNHNS and CDR2 as SASEGT. Here the CDR3 DNA reads TGTGCCAGCAGTGCACACCGGGACAGGGGGGGAACAGATACGCAGTATTTT. Protein: CASSAHRDRGGTDTQYF.